These 3 T cell receptor beta chains originate from one sample sequenced in a study of radiation and T cells in renal cell carcinoma. TCRdb's copy holds only in-frame clones and misses some; the assay was immunoSEQ multiplex PCR. The table has about 130,000 clones, approximately 85% seen once. Time point here: blood 2 weeks post-SBRT. Treatment given: 15 Gy SBRT to primary tumor, nephrectomy 4 weeks later. The material sequenced was blood, taken from a patient whose treatment included radiotherapy and nephrectomy. The receptors derive from a man between 45 and 60 years old with renal cell carcinoma.

V is TRBV6-6 and J is TRBJ2-7; 9 nucleotides match TRBD1. Losses at the gene ends were 6 bases for V and 7 bases for J; bases not matched to a gene: 7. The CDR3 consists of 13 residues. The V gene's germline CDR1 is MNHNY and CDR2 SVGAGI (reference sequence). Here the CDR3 reads CASSRDRDREQYF. Here the CDR3 DNA reads TGTGCCAGCAGCCGGGACAGGGACCGGGAGCAGTACTTC.

The genes are TRBV1 and TRBJ2-7; TRBD2 is the table's D call and was not checked against the DNA. TRBV1 is designated a pseudogene. The CDR3 runs to 15 residues. CDR3 in amino acids: CTRISLGAGTYEQYF. The CDR3 DNA sequence: TGCACCAGGATCTCCTTGGGAGCGGGGACCTACGAGCAGTACTTC.

This clone was detected only once. The chain links TRBV6-1 to TRBJ2-5; 7 bases fit TRBD1. CDR1 MNHNS and CDR2 SASEGT come from the germline V gene. The CDR3 runs to 14 residues. After removal of 8 bases from V and 2 bases from J, the junction contained 8 bases not matched to a gene. CDR3 sequence reads: CASWGQRSQETQYF. CDR3 nucleotides: TGTGCCAGCTGGGGACAGCGTTCGCAAGAGACCCAGTACTTC.